One sample yielded the 25 T cell receptor beta chains listed below, sequenced in a study of T cells after yellow fever vaccination. TCRdb re-derived calls from the 5' RACE reads in MiXCR, one entry per CDR3 protein. This table holds tens of thousands of distinct CDR3 sequences, roughly a tenth found once. This sample comprised PBMCs, either bulk or a sorted T-cell subset (CD4+, CD8+, memory, or dextramer-sorted; not recorded which), obtained around 15 days after the first yellow fever vaccination. The source is a man younger than 35 who received the YFV17D yellow fever vaccine.

This clonotype showed up many times. The J gene is TRBJ1-1, the V gene TRBV5-4; D is possibly TRBD1 (5 bases). Trimming left V 3 bases short and J 1 base short, with 7 bases between. Germline CDR1 is SGHNT and CDR2 is YYREEE (reference sequence). The CDR3 sequence is 13 residues long. CDR3 sequence: CASSSTANTEAFF. CDR3 in DNA: TGTGCCAGCAGCTCGACAGCGAACACTGAAGCTTTCTTT.

This clonotype has at least ten counts. The chain couples TRBV10-3 to TRBJ2-5; D unclear. This CDR3 comprises 12 residues. Germline V gene data show CDR1 as ENHRY and CDR2 as SYGVKD. With 4 bases removed from V and 5 bases from J, the gap between germline ends came to 8 bases. CDR3 bases: TGTGCCATCAGTGGGCAGTACGAGACCCAGTACTTC. Translating gives CAISGQYETQYF.

V usage is TRBV12-3 or TRBV12-4 and J usage is TRBJ1-5; no firm D call. This CDR3 has 15 amino acids. Trimming left V 5 bases short and J 4 bases short, with 15 bases between. The CDR3 DNA reads as TGTGCCAGCAGTCCCCGTTTTTCAGGTAATCAGCCCCAGCATTTT. Residues: CASSPRFSGNQPQHF.

This clonotype was seen repeatedly, ten times or more. V usage is TRBV15 and J usage is TRBJ1-5; 7 nucleotides line up with TRBD1. The CDR3 extends over 16 amino acids. V dropped 2 bases and J dropped 5; count of bases not matched to a gene: 9. In germline, CDR1 is LNHNV, CDR2 YYDKDF (reference sequence). CDR3: CATSRQTGTGDQPQHF. CDR3 sequence (DNA): TGTGCCACCAGCAGACAGACAGGGACGGGAGATCAGCCCCAGCATTTT. The full variable domain, in which reference TRBV15 and TRBJ1-5 provide the parts outside the CDR3, is DAMVIQNPRYQVTQFGKPVTLSCSQTLNHNVMYWYQQKSSQAPKLLFHYYDKDFNNEADTPDNFQSRRPNTSFCFLDIRSPGLGDTAMYLCATSRQTGTGDQPQHFGDGTRLSIL.

A few counts support this clonotype. The J gene is TRBJ1-5, the V gene TRBV19; 10 nucleotides line up with TRBD1. This CDR3 has 18 residues. Looked up from germline, CDR1 is LNHDA and CDR2 is SQIVND (reference sequence). V lost 3 bases and J lost 2; bases outside the gene matches: 10. The CDR3 loop is CASSMPGTGVLGNQPQHF. The CDR3 DNA is TGTGCCAGTAGTATGCCCGGGACAGGGGTGTTGGGCAATCAGCCCCAGCATTTT. The full variable domain, its missing parts supplied by reference TRBV19 and TRBJ1-5, is DGGITQSPKYLFRKEGQNVTLSCEQNLNHDAMYWYRQDPGQGLRLIYYSQIVNDFQKGDIAEGYSVSREKKESFPLTVTSAQKNPTAFYLCASSMPGTGVLGNQPQHFGDGTRLSIL.

This clonotype was detected many times. The chain joins TRBV7-2 to TRBJ1-1; D is unresolved. Germline lookup yields CDR1 SGHTA and CDR2 FQGNSA. The CDR3 covers 13 residues. Trimming removed 3 bases from V and 5 bases from J, with 10 bases in between. CDR3 sequence: CASSFYGGTEAFF. CDR3 in DNA: TGTGCCAGCAGCTTTTACGGAGGTACTGAAGCTTTCTTT.

This clonotype has just one count. A much larger clone lies one base from this, so it may be a read error. This rearrangement joins TRBV5-1 to TRBJ2-1; D may be TRBD1 (5 bases). The V end was cut by 3 bases, the J end by 7 bases, with 8 bases between. The length of the CDR3 is 12 residues. CDR1 and CDR2 from the germline V gene are SGHRS and YFSETQ. CDR3: CASSYRCNEQFF. The CDR3, as DNA: TGCGCCAGCAGCTACAGGTGTAATGAGCAGTTCTTC. Full variable domain (remainder filled in from reference TRBV5-1 and TRBJ2-1): KAGVTQTPRYLIKTRGQQVTLSCSPISGHRSVSWYQQTPGQGLQFLFEYFSETQRNKGNFPGRFSGRQFSNSRSEMNVSTLELGDSALYLCASSYRCNEQFFGPGTRLTVL.

As regards this clonotype: Just one base apart from a much larger clone, this may be a read error. This chain connects TRBV9 to TRBJ1-5; D unclear. The CDR3 is made up of 13 amino acids. The germline gives CDR1 SGDLS, CDR2 YYNGEE. This CDR3 reads CASCVGHNQPQHF. CDR3 DNA sequence: TGTGCCAGCTGCGTAGGTCACAATCAGCCCCAGCATTTT.

This clonotype has a count of ten or more. The chain joins TRBV10-3 to TRBJ1-5; D is possibly TRBD1 (5 bases). The germline V and J ends were trimmed by 0 bases and 2 bases, with 14 bases remaining between them. The CDR3 is 17 residues long. Germline CDR1 is ENHRY and CDR2 is SYGVKD. CDR3 nucleotides: TGTGCCATCAGTGAGTCGTCCGGGGGGAGAGGCAATCAGCCCCAGCATTTT. Amino acid sequence: CAISESSGGRGNQPQHF.

This clonotype was found many times. V gene TRBV7-2 combines with J gene TRBJ1-2; D is possibly TRBD1 (5 bases). Trimming took off 0 bases at V and 7 bases at J, with 12 bases between the two ends. The CDR3 runs to 14 residues. Germline loops: CDR1 SGHTA, CDR2 FQGNSA. This chain's CDR3 is CASSLAGGGSGYTF. DNA for the CDR3: TGTGCCAGCAGCTTAGCCGGCGGGGGGAGTGGCTACACCTTC.

There are many counts of this clonotype. The CDR3 sequence: CASEIGQGNQPQHF. DNA of the CDR3: TGTGCCAGCGAAATTGGACAGGGCAATCAGCCCCAGCATTTT. V usage is TRBV7-8 and J usage is TRBJ1-5; 7 bases are a match to TRBD1. CDR3 length: 14 residues. The ends lost 8 bases at V and 2 bases at J; junction bases unmatched: 6. Germline V gene sequence: CDR1 SGHVS, CDR2 FQNEAQ.

This clonotype has a count of ten or more. The chain is built from TRBV11-3 and TRBJ2-3, with D unclear. Between the trimmed V and J ends, which lost 1 base and 4 bases, there was a span of 6 bases. Per germline, CDR1 SGHNT and CDR2 YENEEA. CDR3 length: 13 residues. The CDR3 here is CASSLGTADTQYF. For the CDR3, the DNA is TGTGCCAGCAGCTTAGGGACGGCAGATACGCAGTATTTT.

This clonotype was seen many times. The chain links TRBV4-2 to TRBJ2-1; weak D call: TRBD2 (6 bases). The CDR3 length is 15 residues. Germline V gene lookup returns CDR1 LGHNA and CDR2 YNFKEQ. Trimming stripped 3 bases from V and 6 bases from J, with 15 bases between. CDR3 amino acids: CASSHTVQGGNEQFF. The CDR3, as DNA: TGTGCCAGCAGCCACACCGTGCAGGGAGGCAATGAGCAGTTCTTC.

This clonotype was seen repeatedly, ten times or more. This rearrangement joins TRBV4-2 to TRBJ2-7; D gene uncertain. The CDR3 has 17 residues. The germline CDR1 and CDR2 sequences are LGHNA and YNFKEQ. Trimming removed 0 bases at V and 2 bases at J, with 17 bases between. The CDR3 is CASSQEIRWGGTYEQYF. CDR3 nucleotides: TGTGCCAGCAGCCAAGAAATTAGGTGGGGTGGGACCTACGAGCAGTACTTC.

The rearrangement joins TRBV7-1 to TRBJ2-2, with no clear D. TRBV7-1 is labeled an ORF, and its function is uncertain. CDR3 length equals 14 residues. Trimming stripped 3 bases from V and 9 bases from J, with 14 bases between. Written as DNA, the CDR3 is TGTGCCAGCAGCTCCAGGCGATACAGTTGGGAGCTGTTTTTT. It translates to CASSSRRYSWELFF.

This clonotype has a count of ten or more. V gene TRBV16 combines with J gene TRBJ1-5; tentative D call: TRBD1 (5 bases). Trimming took 1 base from V and 9 from J, leaving 22 bases between them. The V gene's germline CDR1 is KGHSY and CDR2 FQNENV. CDR3 length: 17 amino acids. The CDR3 DNA sequence: TGTGCCAGCAGCCAATTTATTCGGGGACCCAACTTGCGGCCCCAGCATTTT. This encodes CASSQFIRGPNLRPQHF.

This clonotype was observed at least ten times. This rearrangement joins TRBV3-1 to TRBJ1-6; D remains ambiguous. This CDR3 comprises 13 residues. Germline V CDR1 and CDR2: LGHDT, YNNKEL (reference sequence). V lost 2 bases and J 7 bases, leaving 6 bases between the germline ends. CDR3 sequence reads: CASSQNSNSPLHF. The CDR3, as DNA: TGTGCCAGCAGCCAAAACTCCAATTCACCCCTCCACTTT.

A single count supports this clonotype. The chain recombines TRBV5-1 with TRBJ2-3, with 10 bases fitting TRBD2. CDR1 SGHRS and CDR2 YFSETQ come from the germline V gene. CDR3 length: 15 amino acids. The trim removed 4 bases at V and 2 bases at J, leaving 4 bases unmatched. Written as DNA, the CDR3 is TGCGCCAGCAGCGCGGGGACTAGCGTCACAGATACGCAGTATTTT. Protein sequence: CASSAGTSVTDTQYF.

The chain carries TRBV15 and TRBJ1-5; D gene ambiguous. The CDR3 is made up of 14 amino acids. Germline CDR1 is LNHNV and CDR2 is YYDKDF (reference sequence). Deletions cut 0 bases from V and 3 bases from J, with 6 bases between. CDR3 DNA sequence: TGTGCCACCAGCAGAGAACAGAACAATCAGCCCCAGCATTTT. It is translated as CATSREQNNQPQHF.

This clonotype was seen only a few times. The CDR3 DNA reads TGTGCCAGCAGCCAAGCCCCACAACGGGGGCGAGAGACCCAGTACTTC. It is translated as CASSQAPQRGRETQYF. This chain joins TRBV7-2 and TRBJ2-5; D tentatively fits TRBD1 or TRBD2 (6 bases each). The CDR3 runs to 16 residues. V shed 5 bases and J shed 4 bases, with 20 bases lying between them. Per the germline V gene, CDR1 is SGHTA and CDR2 is FQGNSA.

This clonotype was detected many times. V usage is TRBV27 and J usage is TRBJ2-1, with D unresolved. Trimming removed 8 bases at V and 0 bases at J, with 11 bases between. The CDR3 extends over 14 amino acids. The V gene's germline CDR1 is MNHEY and CDR2 SMNVEV (reference sequence). CDR3 bases: TGTGCCAGCGGTCGACACCGCTCCTACAATGAGCAGTTCTTC. As protein: CASGRHRSYNEQFF.

This clonotype has ten or more counts. The chain combines TRBV5-1 with TRBJ2-1; 7 bases align to TRBD2. With V trimmed by 0 bases and J by 3 bases, 3 bases remained unmatched. Germline loops: CDR1 SGHRS, CDR2 YFSETQ. The CDR3 has 15 amino acids. CDR3 DNA: TGCGCCAGCAGCTTGGTGGGGGGGGTCTACAATGAGCAGTTCTTC. It codes for CASSLVGGVYNEQFF.

The chain carries TRBV28 and TRBJ2-1; 8 bases match TRBD1. The CDR3 spans 15 residues. Germline values: CDR1 MDHEN, CDR2 SYDVKM. J was trimmed by 5 bases and V by 4 bases; bases with no gene match: 7. The CDR3 coding sequence is TGTGCCAGCAGTTCATCCGGGACAGGAAACAATGAGCAGTTCTTC. Translated, it gives CASSSSGTGNNEQFF.

A note on this clonotype: This may stem from a read error, because a much larger clone lies one nucleotide away. The rearrangement uses TRBV14 and TRBJ2-5; D possibly corresponds to TRBD2 (5 bases). Germline V CDR1 and CDR2: SGHDN, FVKESK. The CDR3 runs 14 residues. Deletions cut 4 bases from V and 8 bases from J, with 17 bases between. The CDR3 DNA follows: TGTGCCAGCAGCCTGAGGGCGGGCGGAGATACCCAGTACTTC. Translation gives CASSLRAGGDTQYF.

This clonotype was seen at least ten times. The chain carries TRBV20-1 and TRBJ1-1; D not resolved. The CDR3 has 13 amino acids. Trimming shortened V by 3 bases and J by 5 bases, and 13 bases separated the two germline ends. CDR1 is DFQATT and CDR2 is SNEGSKA in the germline V gene (reference sequence). CDR3 sequence: CSASRVGWTEAFF. As DNA, the CDR3 is TGCAGTGCTAGTCGGGTAGGGTGGACTGAAGCTTTCTTT.